This TCR beta chain came from a study of blood T cell repertoires in COVID-19. In the study overall: The United States, Italy and Spain supplied acute and convalescent COVID-19 samples.

The assay was immunoSEQ multiplex PCR, and TCRdb's table has in-frame clones only and misses some. The profile covers roughly 190,000 clones, with 94% appearing a single time and approximately 0.8% taken by the ten largest. V was trimmed by 6 bases and J by 2 bases, leaving 7 bases between them. The CDR3 runs 12 residues. The sequenced sample consisted of peripheral blood. The V and J genes are TRBV12-3 or TRBV12-4 and TRBJ1-1; D not resolved. The TCR originated in a man younger than 45 with COVID-19, enrolled during active disease. The CDR3, as DNA: TGTGCCAGCAGAACAGTAAACACTGAAGCTTTCTTT. Translated, it gives CASRTVNTEAFF.